Presented here are 9 T cell receptor beta chains from one specimen sequenced in a study of cytomegalovirus exposure and HLA in healthy donors. Clones were sequenced by immunoSEQ multiplex PCR, and TCRdb holds only the in-frame ones, with some missing. The sample records over 200,000 clones, about 90% being singletons. Sequencing used PBMCs. Every receptor here comes from a woman aged 18 to 35 in good health and CMV-seronegative.

The table lists this clone with a count of one. The V gene is TRBV9, the J gene TRBJ1-2; D remains ambiguous. V was shortened by 3 bases and J by 8 bases, with 8 bases between the two germline ends. Germline assignment: CDR1 SGDLS and CDR2 YYNGEE. The CDR3 loop spans 11 amino acids. CDR3 sequence: CASSGSGGYTF. As DNA, the CDR3 is TGTGCCAGCAGCGGCAGCGGGGGCTACACCTTC.

The chain uses TRBV7-8 and TRBJ1-2; perhaps TRBD1 as D (6 bases). CDR1 and CDR2 from the germline V gene are SGHVS and FQNEAQ. Trimming shortened V by 1 base and J by 7 bases, and 13 bases separated the two germline ends. The length of the CDR3 is 14 residues. The CDR3 bases are TGTGCCAGCAGCTTAGTAGGGGGAGGGGGTGGCTACACCTTC. As protein: CASSLVGGGGGYTF.

This rearrangement joins TRBV5-1 to TRBJ2-6; 8 bases map to TRBD1. The CDR3 contains 17 residues. V was pared by 4 bases and J by 2 bases, with 8 bases of the junction left unmatched. Germline lookup yields CDR1 SGHRS and CDR2 YFSETQ. CDR3 in DNA: TGCGCCAGCAGCGAACAGGGGGGTTTGACTGGGGCCAACGTCCTGACTTTC. Translated: CASSEQGGLTGANVLTF.

On this clone: This could be a read error, since a much larger clone is one nucleotide away. The rearrangement joins TRBV9 to TRBJ2-7; D possibly corresponds to TRBD1 (5 bases). This CDR3 is 14 amino acids long. CDR1 is SGDLS, CDR2 YYNGEE, per germline. Trimming took off 3 bases at V and 2 bases at J, with 12 bases between the two ends. CDR3 bases: TGTGCCAGCAGCGCGAGTAGGGGCACCTACGAGCAGTACTTC. Residues: CASSASRGTYEQYF.

The chain combines TRBV29-1 with TRBJ2-7; TRBD1 might be the D (6 bases). Looked up from germline, CDR1 is SQVTM and CDR2 is ANQGSEA. The CDR3 is 14 amino acids. Trimming left V 5 bases short and J 4 bases short, with 18 bases between. The CDR3 DNA reads as TGCAGCGTTTTTTACAGGGTAAATTTGTACGAGCAGTACTTC. Its translation is CSVFYRVNLYEQYF.

The rearrangement joins TRBV27 to TRBJ2-7; D is perhaps TRBD2 (6 bases). The CDR3 extends over 15 amino acids. Germline V gene data show CDR1 as MNHEY and CDR2 as SMNVEV (reference sequence). V lost 1 base and J lost 0, with 10 bases in between. CDR3 residues: CASSLFGGVSYEQYF. In nucleotides, the CDR3 is TGTGCCAGCAGTTTATTCGGGGGAGTCTCCTACGAGCAGTACTTC.

The V gene is TRBV27, the J gene TRBJ2-3, with D possibly TRBD1 on 5 matching bases. CDR3 size: 16 residues. Deletions cut 1 base from V and 5 bases from J, with 16 bases between. Germline CDR1 reads MNHEY; CDR2 reads SMNVEV (reference sequence). CDR3 DNA: TGTGCCAGCAGTTTATTCAGGGCGTCCTCCCGAGATACGCAGTATTTT. Translated: CASSLFRASSRDTQYF.

This sequence joins TRBV28 and TRBJ2-7, with D possibly TRBD2 on 5 matching bases. CDR1 is MDHEN, CDR2 SYDVKM, per germline. This CDR3 is built from 14 residues. Trimming shortened V by 3 bases and J by 4 bases, and 13 bases separated the two germline ends. In DNA, the CDR3 is TGTGCCAGCAGTTTGGCTGCCGGCGGGTACGAGCAGTACTTC. Residues: CASSLAAGGYEQYF.

The CDR3 DNA reads TGTGCCAGCAGTGAAGAGGGAGGACCGGGCAATCAGCCCCAGCATTTT. Its protein product is CASSEEGGPGNQPQHF. V is TRBV6-1 and J is TRBJ1-5, with D hard to call. The CDR3 spans 16 residues. The V gene lost 1 base and the J gene lost 2 bases, with 12 bases spanning the gap. CDR1 and CDR2 (germline): MNHNS, SASEGT.